This T cell receptor beta chain was recovered during a study of T cell responses to AZD1222 COVID-19 vaccine. The protocol was immunoSEQ multiplex PCR, while the TCRdb copy is restricted to in-frame clones and leaves out a portion. The table has around 150,000 clones, more than 85% seen once. V was cut by 1 base and J by 5 bases, with 3 bases left in between. The CDR3 runs to 11 residues. CDR1 is SGHAT and CDR2 is FQNNGV in the germline V gene. Here the sequenced sample was peripheral blood, taken 28 days after the second AZD1222 dose. V and J are TRBV11-2 and TRBJ2-7; unclear D gene. The sequence derives from an adult who received the AZD1222 COVID-19 vaccine. Here the CDR3 reads CASSLAHEQYF. In nucleotides, the CDR3 is TGTGCCAGCAGCTTAGCTCACGAGCAGTACTTC.